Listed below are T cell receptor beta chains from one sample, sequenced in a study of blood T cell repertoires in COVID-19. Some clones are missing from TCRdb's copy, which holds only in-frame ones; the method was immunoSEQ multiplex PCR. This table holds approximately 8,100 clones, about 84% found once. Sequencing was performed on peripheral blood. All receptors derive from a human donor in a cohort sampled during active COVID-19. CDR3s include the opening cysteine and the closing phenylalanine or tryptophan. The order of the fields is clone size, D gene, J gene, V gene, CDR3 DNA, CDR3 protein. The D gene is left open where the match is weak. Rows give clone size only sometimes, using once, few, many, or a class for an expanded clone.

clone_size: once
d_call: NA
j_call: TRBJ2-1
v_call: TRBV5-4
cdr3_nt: TGTGCCAGCAGCTTGGGCGGGGATTCCTACAATGAGCAGTTCTTC
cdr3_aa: CASSLGGDSYNEQFF

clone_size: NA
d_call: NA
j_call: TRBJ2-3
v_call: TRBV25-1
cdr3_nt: TGTGCCAGCAGCGGGTCGATCGGCACAGATACGCAGTATTTT
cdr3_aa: CASSGSIGTDTQYF

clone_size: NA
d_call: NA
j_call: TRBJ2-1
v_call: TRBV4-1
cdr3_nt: TGCGCCAGCAGCCAGCAGGGGGGATCGACCGCCTACAATGAGCAGTTCTTC
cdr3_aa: CASSQQGGSTAYNEQFF

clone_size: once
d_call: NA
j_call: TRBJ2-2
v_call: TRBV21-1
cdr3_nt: TGTGCCAGCAGCAGTGCGCCGAACACCGGGGAGCTGTTTTTT
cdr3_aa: CASSSAPNTGELFF

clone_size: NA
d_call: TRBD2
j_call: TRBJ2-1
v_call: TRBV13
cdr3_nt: TGTGCCAGCAGCTTTGGACTAGTCAACAATGAGCAGTTCTTC
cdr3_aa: CASSFGLVNNEQFF

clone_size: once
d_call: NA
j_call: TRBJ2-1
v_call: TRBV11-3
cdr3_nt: TGTGCCAGCAGCTTAGACGGGGAACCCTACAATGAGCAGTTCTTC
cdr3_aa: CASSLDGEPYNEQFF

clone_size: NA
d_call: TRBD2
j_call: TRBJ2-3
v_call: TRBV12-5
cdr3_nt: TGTGCTAGTGGTTTGGGGAGTCTAGCGGGGTTCGCAGATACGCAGTATTTT
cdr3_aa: CASGLGSLAGFADTQYF

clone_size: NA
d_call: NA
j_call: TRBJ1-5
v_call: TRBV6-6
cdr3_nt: TGTGCCAGCAGTTACTCTGAGAGCAATCAGCCCCAGCATTTT
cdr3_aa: CASSYSESNQPQHF

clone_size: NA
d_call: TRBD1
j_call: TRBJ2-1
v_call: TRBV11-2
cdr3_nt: TGTGCCAGCAGCTACCTACAGGGGGCTCGGGAGCAGTTCTTC
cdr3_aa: CASSYLQGAREQFF

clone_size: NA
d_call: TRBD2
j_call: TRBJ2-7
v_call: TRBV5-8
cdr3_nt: TGTGCCAGCAGCCTCGGGGGGGGTGAGAACTACGAGCAGTACTTC
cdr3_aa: CASSLGGGENYEQYF

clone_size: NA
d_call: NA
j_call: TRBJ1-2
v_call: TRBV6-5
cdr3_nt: TGTGCCAGCAGGAACCGAGAGGGAGTTAACTATGGCTACACCTTC
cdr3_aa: CASRNREGVNYGYTF

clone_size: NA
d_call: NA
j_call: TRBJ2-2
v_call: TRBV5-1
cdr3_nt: TGCGCCAGCAGCTTGGTGGTGGTGTCGAGCACCGGGGAGCTGTTTTTT
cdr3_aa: CASSLVVVSSTGELFF

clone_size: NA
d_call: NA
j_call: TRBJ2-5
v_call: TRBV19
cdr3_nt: TGTGCCAGTAGTATGAGGGTTTGGCAAGAGACCCAGTACTTC
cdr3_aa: CASSMRVWQETQYF

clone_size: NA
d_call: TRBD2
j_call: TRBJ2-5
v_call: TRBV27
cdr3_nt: TGTGCCAGCAGTTTATATAGCGGGGGGGCCCGGGGAGAGACCCAGTACTTC
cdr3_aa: CASSLYSGGARGETQYF

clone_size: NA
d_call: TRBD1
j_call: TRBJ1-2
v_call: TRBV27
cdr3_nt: TGTGCCAGCAGCTCCCGTCCAAAAGGGACAGGGAGTAGGAGGAACTATGGCTACACCTTC
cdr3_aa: CASSSRPKGTGSRRNYGYTF

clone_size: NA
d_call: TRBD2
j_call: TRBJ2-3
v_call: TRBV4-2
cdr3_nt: TGTGCCAGCAGCCAAGTACTAGCGGGGGGAAAAGATACGCAGTATTTT
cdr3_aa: CASSQVLAGGKDTQYF

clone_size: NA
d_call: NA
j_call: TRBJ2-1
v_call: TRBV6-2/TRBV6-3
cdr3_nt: TGTGCCAGCAGTTACGAGGCCAGGGGTGCTTACAATGAGCAGTTCTTC
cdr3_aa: CASSYEARGAYNEQFF

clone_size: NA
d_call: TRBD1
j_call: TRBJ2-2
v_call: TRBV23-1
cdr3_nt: TGCGCCAGCAGTCAATCCCGGGACAGGGGAGCGAGGGGGGAGCTGTTTTTT
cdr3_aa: CASSQSRDRGARGELFF

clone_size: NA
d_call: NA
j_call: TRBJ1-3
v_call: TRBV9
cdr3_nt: TGTGCCAGCAGCGTAGGCAGGGCGAGCTCTGGAAACACCATATATTTT
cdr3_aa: CASSVGRASSGNTIYF

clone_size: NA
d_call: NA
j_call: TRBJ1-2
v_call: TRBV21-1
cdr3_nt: TGTGCCAGCAGCAAAGGGGCCCCGGGACAGGGGGCTGGCTACACCTTC
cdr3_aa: CASSKGAPGQGAGYTF